The clone carrying this T cell receptor (beta chain) was counted between two and nine times. Germline V CDR1 and CDR2: SGHRS, YFSETQ. Trimming took off 4 bases at V and 5 bases at J, with 18 bases between the two ends. The CDR3 covers 16 residues. The data stem from a study of T-cell memory formation after mild COVID-19. From the 5' RACE reads, TCRdb called clonotypes with MiXCR, one entry per CDR3 protein. The profile shows about 350,000 distinct CDR3 sequences, over 13% of them singletons. The rearrangement uses TRBV5-1 and TRBJ1-4, with a tentative D call TRBD1 (5 bases). The receptor's source is a man in his late teens or twenties who had mild COVID-19 (a few samples of this study predate the infection). Cell type and time point are not known. Source material: PBMCs or a T cell subset sorted from them (not recorded which). The CDR3 spells CASSLQPGRSNEKLFF. The CDR3 DNA sequence: TGCGCCAGCAGCCTACAACCGGGACGTTCAAATGAAAAACTGTTTTTT.